What follows describes a single T cell receptor (beta chain). TCRdb itself ran the 5' RACE reads through MiXCR, one entry per CDR3 protein. The profile covers approximately 300,000 distinct CDR3 sequences, with less than 25% appearing a single time and 3.5% taken by the ten largest. Germline assignment: CDR1 DFQATT and CDR2 SNEGSKA (reference sequence). The CDR3 contains 16 residues. With V trimmed by 3 bases and J by 3 bases, 13 bases remained unmatched. This record comes from a study of CD8 T cells in ankylosing spondylitis. The V call is TRBV20-1, the J call TRBJ2-7; 8 nucleotides match TRBD2. The sequencing sample was made of blood, either unsorted or a sorted T cell fraction (not recorded which). The clonotype originates from a female donor with ankylosing spondylitis or in good health (not recorded which). CDR3 sequence: CSASWSGSGVFYEQYF. CDR3 bases: TGCAGTGCTAGTTGGAGCGGGAGTGGGGTTTTCTACGAGCAGTACTTC.